This T cell receptor beta chain was obtained from a study of cytomegalovirus exposure and HLA in healthy donors. Points from the study as a whole: In a later analysis, donors in an Asian-associated ancestry cluster reportedly had fewer N-insertions in productive TCRs than the cohort mean. In a later analysis, most CMV-associated TCR beta chains appeared HLA-restricted. Presence/absence comparisons presumed near-even sequencing depth among donors.

Points on this clone: Its matching antigen is unknown.

Vbeta (60) and Jbeta (13) primers were used in the PCR. The table came from immunoSEQ multiplex PCR; TCRdb's copy has only in-frame clones and leaves some out. Seen here are 170,000 or so clones, roughly 80% observed once, and the top ten hold approximately 3.1%. This receptor was obtained from a woman between 40 and 55 years old in good health and CMV-seronegative. Sequences were obtained from PBMCs.

CDR3 protein: CASSPLTGGTDEQYF. In DNA form, the CDR3 reads TGTGCCAGCAGTCCATTAACAGGGGGGACTGACGAGCAGTACTTC. This chain joins TRBV27 and TRBJ2-7; 8 bases are shared with TRBD1. V was pared by 5 bases and J by 5 bases, with 11 bases of the junction left unmatched. Germline values: CDR1 MNHEY, CDR2 SMNVEV (reference sequence). The CDR3 covers 15 residues.